This T cell receptor beta chain was captured by sequencing in a study of human T cells and chemical hapten exposure. Study details: Variability of per-sample TCR yields stemmed mainly from small differences in pooled library volume.

Unseparated into fractions, whole blood served as the source from which total RNA was extracted. Germline CDR1 is SGHTA and CDR2 is FQGNSA. The germline V and J ends were trimmed by 2 bases and 4 bases, with 15 bases remaining between them. This CDR3 spans 16 amino acids. The library tagged individual cDNA molecules with unique molecular identifiers. Methods used by the authors: Counting gave a median of 95,638 TCRs per sample, with values ranging from about 20,000 to 750,000. TCRdb reanalysed the 5' RACE reads using MiXCR and keeps one entry per CDR3 protein. The V and J calls follow TCRdb's processing rather than the paper's. The table lists about 140,000 distinct CDR3 sequences, over 3.5% of them singletons. Points from the study as a whole: TCRs exceeding a frequency of 1 in 1000 stayed unchanged under DPC sensitization.

This clonotype was seen ten or more times. Its matching antigen is unknown. The V call is TRBV7-2, the J call TRBJ2-1; D possibly matches TRBD1 or TRBD2 (5 bases each). This clonotype was sampled from a female donor in good health. The CDR3 reads CASSLNSGRIYNEQFF. The CDR3 region has the DNA TGTGCCAGCAGCTTAAATTCGGGACGAATATACAATGAGCAGTTCTTC.